What follows describes a single TCR beta chain. Its antigen is still unknown. This record comes from a study of T cells expressing NK-cell markers. For the study at large: Source material for TCR beta repertoires consisted of sorted CD3+CD56+NKG2C+, CD3+CD56+NKG2C- and CD3+CD56-NKG2C+ T cells. Overall study results and limits: In more than 5 donors, dominant CD3+CD56+NKG2C+ clonotypes ranked among the top 10 CD8+ clonotypes. The CD3+CD56-NKG2C+ fraction was also led by these clonotypes in a handful of donors.

TCRdb re-called the 5' RACE reads and shows each CDR3 protein once, DNA omitted. The sample spans roughly 150,000 distinct CDR3 sequences; the ten largest clones claim around 20%. Germline assignment: CDR1 MNHEY and CDR2 SVGEGT. CDR3 length: 14 amino acids. The TCR comes from a woman aged 18 to 75 in good health. This chain uses TRBV6-2 or TRBV6-3 with TRBJ1-1. Sample: blood T cells: a sorted CD56 or NKG2C T cell subset, CD4+ or CD8+ T cells, or bulk PBMC T cells (not recorded which). CDR3 residues: CASSFLGMNTEAFF.